The 25 T cell receptor beta chains in this list originate from one sample, sequenced in a study of Graves' ophthalmopathy and Graves' hyperthyroidism. Amplification targeted the TCR beta CDR3 regions, with RNA transcripts as the source material. RT-PCR with HTBI primers came first, then second-round multiplex PCR. TCRdb re-called the multiplex PCR reads with MiXCR, one entry per CDR3 protein. The sample consists of over a million distinct CDR3 sequences, 35% to 45% of them appearing once. Sequencing was done on a sample of peripheral blood or thyroid tissue (not recorded which). Source of these receptors: an adult man with Graves' hyperthyroidism.

This clonotype occurred many times. This chain uses TRBV5-1 with TRBJ1-1; D remains ambiguous. The V end was cut by 0 bases, the J end by 2 bases, with 17 bases between. Germline CDR1 and CDR2: SGHRS and YFSETQ. The CDR3 runs to 17 residues. CDR3 residues: CASSLDGMAVPNTEAFF. In nucleotides, the CDR3 is TGCGCCAGCAGCTTGGACGGGATGGCAGTCCCTAACACTGAAGCTTTCTTT.

As concerns this clonotype: Since a much larger clone is just one base distant, this may be a read error. This chain connects TRBV6-2 or TRBV6-3 to TRBJ2-6; no clear D. Germline CDR1 and CDR2: MNHEY and SVGEGT. This CDR3 is built from 16 residues. V dropped 2 bases and J dropped 3 bases, with 11 bases sitting between them. This chain's CDR3 is CASSYAGLFGANVLTF. In nucleotides, the CDR3 is TGTGCCAGCAGTTACGCAGGTCTCTTTGGGGCCAACGTCCTGACTTTC.

The chain combines TRBV7-2 with TRBJ1-2; D is unresolved. This CDR3 has 16 amino acids. Trimming took off 7 bases at V and 8 bases at J, with 26 bases between the two ends. Per the germline V gene, CDR1 is SGHTA and CDR2 is FQGNSA. The CDR3 sequence is CASKRPQTNTGEGYTF. In nucleotides, the CDR3 is TGTGCCAGCAAGAGACCCCAAACGAACACCGGGGAGGGCTACACCTTC.

This clonotype was counted ten times or more. This chain links TRBV7-2 with TRBJ2-7; 10 nucleotides line up with TRBD2. Germline CDR1 reads SGHTA; CDR2 reads FQGNSA. Unmatched junction bases numbered 6, after V lost 6 bases and J lost 4 bases. This CDR3 is 14 amino acids long. The CDR3 DNA is TGTGCCAGCAGTTTACGACTAGCGGGTTACGAGCAGTACTTC. It codes for CASSLRLAGYEQYF.

This clonotype was observed a few times. The V gene is TRBV7-2, the J gene TRBJ1-5; 7 bases agree with TRBD1. CDR3 length: 15 residues. V lost 5 bases, J lost 3 bases, and 7 bases stayed unmatched. From germline, CDR1 is SGHTA and CDR2 FQGNSA. The CDR3 DNA sequence: TGTGCCAGCAGCCCTACGGGACAGTTCAATCAGCCCCAGCATTTT. This sequence encodes CASSPTGQFNQPQHF.

In this sample, this clonotype turned up many times. This sequence joins TRBV25-1 and TRBJ2-7; 13 nucleotides agree with TRBD2. Germline values: CDR1 MGHDK, CDR2 SYGVNS. Trimming at V came to 8 bases and at J to 3 bases, leaving 7 bases not matched to a gene. This CDR3 comprises 15 residues. The CDR3: CASQPGTSGNYEQYF. The CDR3 nucleotides read TGTGCCAGCCAGCCCGGGACTAGCGGGAACTACGAGCAGTACTTC.

This chain links TRBV29-1 with TRBJ1-2; 8 bases fit TRBD1. The V segment lost 5 bases and the J segment 8 bases; nucleotides outside the gene matches: 13. Germline CDR1 SQVTM, CDR2 ANQGSEA. The CDR3 contains 14 residues. CDR3 protein: CSVNDGQGVYGYTF. CDR3 nucleotides: TGCAGCGTTAATGATGGACAGGGCGTCTACGGCTACACCTTC.

This clonotype has just a few counts. The V call is TRBV20-1, the J call TRBJ1-4; D unresolved. The CDR3 covers 12 residues. Germline values: CDR1 DFQATT, CDR2 SNEGSKA (reference sequence). Trimming shortened V by 3 bases and J by 7 bases, and 9 bases separated the two germline ends. The CDR3 DNA reads TGCAGTGCTAGGGGGTCCGGTGAAAAACTGTTTTTT. This codes for CSARGSGEKLFF.

The chain employs TRBV20-1 and TRBJ2-5; D is perhaps TRBD1 or TRBD2 (7 bases each). V was cut by 5 bases and J by 6 bases, with 16 bases left in between. The V gene's germline CDR1 is DFQATT and CDR2 SNEGSKA (reference sequence). This CDR3 region has 13 residues. The CDR3: CSAGPGGVQTQYF. The DNA for the CDR3 is TGCAGTGCTGGACCAGGGGGGGTCCAGACCCAGTACTTC.

The V gene is TRBV4-1, the J gene TRBJ2-5; 8 bases are shared with TRBD1. Per the germline V gene, CDR1 is MGHRA and CDR2 is YSYEKL. This CDR3 region has 15 residues. J was trimmed by 4 bases and V by 3 bases; bases with no gene match: 7. CDR3 sequence: CASSQIGQGGETQYF. For the CDR3, the DNA is TGCGCCAGCAGCCAGATCGGACAGGGCGGAGAGACCCAGTACTTC.

The table lists this clonotype with many counts. This chain uses TRBV7-8 with TRBJ2-7, with unresolved D. The CDR3 totals 13 residues. Trimming shortened V by 5 bases and J by 3 bases, and 11 bases separated the two germline ends. Germline V lookup: CDR1 SGHVS, CDR2 FQNEAQ. The CDR3 spells CASSTDNGYEQYF. For the CDR3, the DNA is TGTGCCAGCAGCACAGACAATGGCTACGAGCAGTACTTC. The variable domain in full, with the rest retrieved from reference TRBV7-8 and TRBJ2-7, is GAGVSQSPRYKVAKRGQDVALRCDPISGHVSLFWYQQALGQGPEFLTYFQNEAQLDKSGLPSDRFFAERPEGSVSTLKIQRTQQEDSAVYLCASSTDNGYEQYFGPGTRLTVT.

The count of this clonotype is one. J is TRBJ1-2 and V is TRBV20-1, with 8 positions matching TRBD1. The CDR3 extends over 14 amino acids. The ends lost 6 bases at V and 2 bases at J; junction bases unmatched: 8. Germline V CDR1 and CDR2: DFQATT, SNEGSKA (reference sequence). The CDR3 protein is CSAPRTGWNYGYTF. CDR3 nucleotide sequence: TGCAGTGCCCCCCGGACAGGGTGGAACTATGGCTACACCTTC.

J is TRBJ1-1 and V is TRBV30; D is possibly TRBD1 (5 bases). The V gene lost 4 bases and the J gene lost 1 base, with 13 bases spanning the gap. Germline values: CDR1 GTSNPN, CDR2 SVGIG (reference sequence). This CDR3 contains 14 residues. The CDR3 loop is CAWTWDWGNTEAFF. CDR3 DNA: TGTGCCTGGACCTGGGACTGGGGGAACACTGAAGCTTTCTTT.

This clonotype has at least ten counts. The chain combines TRBV7-2 with TRBJ1-5; tentative D call: TRBD1 (5 bases). Trimming took 4 bases from V and 9 from J, leaving 16 bases between them. Per germline, CDR1 SGHTA and CDR2 FQGNSA. This CDR3 has 14 residues. The CDR3 nucleotides are TGTGCCAGCAGCTCCCAGAGGAGGGGCTCGCCCCAGCATTTT. This codes for CASSSQRRGSPQHF.

CDR3: CASRTSRGDRATEAFF. The DNA of the CDR3 is TGTGCCAGCAGGACATCTAGGGGGGACAGGGCCACTGAAGCTTTCTTT. This chain joins TRBV12-3 or TRBV12-4 and TRBJ1-1; 9 nucleotides match TRBD1. V was pared by 6 bases and J by 4 bases, with 12 bases of the junction left unmatched. This CDR3 comprises 16 residues.

The rearrangement uses TRBV7-2 and TRBJ2-5; tentative D call: TRBD1 (6 bases). V lost 5 bases, J lost 6 bases, and 16 bases lay in between. The CDR3 consists of 14 residues. The germline V gene has CDR1 SGHTA and CDR2 FQGNSA. The DNA for the CDR3 is TGTGCCAGCAGCCAGAGGGCAGGGGTGAAGACCCAGTACTTC. This encodes CASSQRAGVKTQYF.

Regarding this clonotype: An end of the junction does not agree with germline; a read error may underlie this. This rearrangement joins TRBV19 to TRBJ1-2, with D perhaps TRBD1 (6 bases). The CDR3 loop spans 12 amino acids. CDR1 LNHDA and CDR2 SQIVND come from the germline V gene (reference sequence). The CDR3 DNA reads as TGTGCCAGTAGCGGTATACGGGACAAGTTCGCCTTC. Protein product: CASSGIRDKFAF.

The rearrangement links TRBV19 to TRBJ2-2; 8 nucleotides agree with TRBD2. Germline V gene data show CDR1 as LNHDA and CDR2 as SQIVND (reference sequence). V trimming: 3 bases; J trimming: 4 bases; junction bases outside the gene matches: 7. The CDR3 has 16 residues. For the CDR3, the DNA is TGTGCCAGTAGTATTCGAAGCGGGAGACCCACCGGGGAGCTGTTTTTT. It specifies CASSIRSGRPTGELFF.

The V and J genes are TRBV7-9 and TRBJ2-7, with TRBD1 matching over 7 bases. CDR1 and CDR2 (germline): SEHNR, FQNEAQ (reference sequence). With 6 bases clipped from V and 2 bases from J, the junction kept 7 bases outside the gene matches. The CDR3 is made up of 14 amino acids. The CDR3 loop is CASSFEDRPYEQYF. The CDR3 DNA follows: TGTGCCAGCAGTTTCGAGGACAGGCCCTACGAGCAGTACTTC.

The chain uses TRBV15 and TRBJ1-6; perhaps TRBD1 as D (6 bases). The V gene's germline CDR1 is LNHNV and CDR2 YYDKDF (reference sequence). V lost 3 bases and J lost 7, with 19 bases in between. The CDR3 totals 17 residues. The CDR3 DNA is TGTGCCACCAGCAGGGACATAAGGACAGCGGGGAATTCACCCCTCCACTTT. Its translation: CATSRDIRTAGNSPLHF. The full variable domain, with the rest looked up from reference TRBV15 and TRBJ1-6, is DAMVIQNPRYQVTQFGKPVTLSCSQTLNHNVMYWYQQKSSQAPKLLFHYYDKDFNNEADTPDNFQSRRPNTSFCFLDIRSPGLGDTAMYLCATSRDIRTAGNSPLHFGNGTRLTVT.

Concerning this clonotype: A single base separates this from a much larger clone, so it may be a read error. V and J are TRBV6-1 and TRBJ1-5, with 8 bases identical to TRBD1. Germline lookup yields CDR1 MNHNS and CDR2 SASEGT. With V trimmed by 6 bases and J by 9 bases, 16 bases remained unmatched. The CDR3 sequence is 16 residues long. CDR3 in DNA: TGTGCCAGCAGGCACGCGGGCGGGACAGGTGCCTTGCCCCAGCATTTT. The encoded protein is CASRHAGGTGALPQHF.

This clonotype was seen many times. The chain couples TRBV7-2 to TRBJ1-3; D gene uncertain. This CDR3 region has 12 residues. Per the germline V gene, CDR1 is SGHTA and CDR2 is FQGNSA. V lost 6 bases and J lost 0, with 3 bases in between. The CDR3 here is CASSYSGNTIYF. The CDR3 DNA follows: TGTGCCAGCAGTTACTCTGGAAACACCATATATTTT.

Notes on this clonotype: This clone may be a read error of a much larger clone one base away. The rearrangement joins TRBV10-3 to TRBJ1-5; no firm D call. The CDR3 length is 15 residues. The ends were cut back, 5 bases at V and 0 bases at J, with 11 bases in the middle. Looked up from germline, CDR1 is ENHRY and CDR2 is SYGVKD. Here the CDR3 DNA reads TGTGCCATCAGTTACGTAGGGAGTAGCAATCAGCCCCAGCATTTT. Translation: CAISYVGSSNQPQHF.

This chain links TRBV24-1 with TRBJ2-7; D perhaps matches TRBD2 (6 bases). Germline CDR1 is KGHDR and CDR2 is SFDVKD. The CDR3 totals 14 residues. With 9 bases removed from V and 6 bases from J, the gap between germline ends came to 20 bases. CDR3 residues: CATFSGVQEGEQYF. The CDR3 bases are TGTGCCACCTTCTCCGGGGTACAGGAGGGCGAGCAGTACTTC.

CDR3 nucleotide sequence: TGTGCCACCAGCAAAGGGACAGGGTCCTACGAGCAGTACTTC. Amino acid sequence: CATSKGTGSYEQYF. The V gene is TRBV15, the J gene TRBJ2-7, with 9 bases fitting TRBD1. The CDR3 has 14 residues. Germline CDR1 reads LNHNV; CDR2 reads YYDKDF (reference sequence). V was clipped by 4 bases and J by 1 base; unmatched bases: 2.